This T cell receptor (beta chain) was obtained from a study of regulatory T cells in long-lasting Graves disease. Across the whole study: To qualify as persistent, Graves' disease required over 5 years of antithyroid drugs with positive TSH receptor antibodies. Study-wide results and caveats: Rather than thyroid tissue, only peripheral blood underwent study. The persistent group shared 2,500 to 3,000 public clonotypes, more than the roughly 970 shared by new patients.

Documented time point: persistent/refractory GD, antithyroid drugs over 5 years with positive TRAb. There was RNA extracted from PBMCs, and the TCR library was made from it. Researchers made TCR beta libraries by using iRepertoire HTBI primers and running Arm-PCR on CDR3 regions. TCRdb used MiXCR to reprocess the multiplex PCR reads, holding one entry per CDR3 protein. In the table there are about 470,000 distinct CDR3 sequences, 20% to 25% of which are singletons. This clonotype showed up many times. The antigen remains undetermined. The CDR3 consists of 16 residues. CDR1 and CDR2 (germline): MNHEY, SMNVEV (reference sequence). Trimming removed 6 bases at V and 5 bases at J, with 22 bases between.

The TCR was taken from a female donor with Graves disease. Source: peripheral blood mononuclear cells (PBMCs), taken when the disease was refractory, from a patient treated with antithyroid drugs. The chain combines TRBV27 with TRBJ2-5; D unresolved. CDR3 amino acids: CASSLGFEPGLETQYF. The CDR3, as DNA: TGTGCCAGCAGCCTCGGATTCGAACCTGGTTTGGAGACCCAGTACTTC.